This T cell receptor beta chain was sequenced for a study of T cells in Graves' hyperthyroidism and ophthalmopathy. General study points: Ophthalmopathy, which appeared later, was predicted by the model a median around 6 months before onset.

There are many counts of this clonotype. No antigen is known for it. The source material, RNA transcripts, was used to amplify TCR beta CDR3 regions. During a first-round RT-PCR of the TCR CDR3, the HTBI primer set was used. TCRdb re-called the multiplex PCR reads through MiXCR, storing one row per CDR3 protein. The sample lists about 610,000 distinct CDR3 sequences, roughly 14% occurring once. On the basis of clinical symptoms, serum thyroxine and TRAb, thyroid ultrasound and orbital computed tomography, diagnoses were made. Trimming shortened V by 5 bases and J by 2 bases, and 12 bases separated the two germline ends. The CDR3 extends over 14 amino acids.

Input material: blood. The sequence came from a woman between 40 and 55 years old with Graves' ophthalmopathy. The chain links TRBV12-3 or TRBV12-4 to TRBJ1-1; D is possibly TRBD1 (5 bases). Written as DNA, the CDR3 is TGTGCCAGCAGTCGGGGGACGGCTAACACTGAAGCTTTCTTT. It codes for CASSRGTANTEAFF.